The rows below give T cell receptor beta chains drawn from one sample of a study of blood T cell repertoires in COVID-19. Data came from immunoSEQ multiplex PCR; TCRdb stores just in-frame clones and leaves some out. The sample holds tens of thousands of clones, about nine tenths seen once. The sample comprised peripheral blood. The origin of the receptors is a woman between 65 and 79 years old with acute or convalescent COVID-19. CDR3s include the opening cysteine and the closing phenylalanine or tryptophan. A D gene is named only where the DNA matches it firmly. The listing skips clone size in some rows; elsewhere it reads once, few, many or a size class.

TRBJ1-2 - TRBV19 once CASSPSGQGYTF TGTGCCAGTAGTCCGTCAGGACAAGGCTACACCTTC
TRBJ2-7 TRBD2 TRBV18 few CASSPRAGDTYEQYF TGTGCCAGCTCACCACGGGCGGGGGATACCTACGAGCAGTACTTC
TRBJ2-7 - TRBV9 - CASSVGASSYEQYF TGTGCCAGCAGCGTAGGGGCGAGCTCCTACGAGCAGTACTTC
TRBJ1-1 - TRBV24-1 - CATSDLGRKAFF TGTGCCACCAGTGATCTGGGGAGAAAAGCTTTCTTT
TRBJ1-1 - TRBV30 - CAWSVEGWTEAFF TGTGCCTGGAGTGTGGAGGGATGGACTGAAGCTTTCTTT
TRBJ1-2 - TRBV30 - CAWSERDSAF TGTGCCTGGAGTGAAAGGGACTCCGCATTC
TRBJ1-2 - TRBV12-3/TRBV12-4 - CASSFEGYGYTF TGTGCCAGCAGTTTCGAGGGTTATGGCTACACCTTC
TRBJ1-2 TRBD1 TRBV19 - CASSINRGSGYTF TGTGCCAGTAGTATAAACAGGGGGTCTGGCTACACCTTC
TRBJ1-2 TRBD1 TRBV10-3 - CATQGADYGYTF TGTGCCACACAGGGGGCTGACTATGGCTACACCTTC
TRBJ2-1 TRBD2 TRBV19 - CASSPSSGRYNEQFF TGTGCCAGTAGTCCCTCTAGCGGGCGGTACAATGAGCAGTTCTTC
TRBJ1-2 - TRBV14 - CASSQGMGLYGYTF TGTGCCAGCAGCCAAGGAATGGGCCTTTATGGCTACACCTTC
TRBJ2-1 - TRBV15 - CATSRDPAGEQFF TGTGCCACCAGCAGAGATCCGGCGGGTGAGCAGTTCTTC
TRBJ2-4 TRBD2 TRBV5-1 - CASSVGLEYIQYF TGCGCCAGCAGCGTTGGACTAGAGTACATTCAGTACTTC
TRBJ2-1 - TRBV5-6 - CASSLVRNEQFF TGTGCCAGCAGCTTGGTCAGGAATGAGCAGTTCTTC
TRBJ1-1 - TRBV19 once CASSIQGNTEAFF TGTGCCAGTAGTATTCAGGGTAACACTGAAGCTTTCTTT
TRBJ1-6 TRBD1 TRBV30 - CAWSSLPGQGASPLHF TGTGCCTGGAGTAGCTTACCGGGACAGGGGGCATCACCCCTCCACTTT
TRBJ1-1 TRBD1 TRBV18 once CASSQGAGETEAFF TGTGCCAGCTCACAGGGGGCAGGGGAGACTGAAGCTTTCTTT
TRBJ2-3 - TRBV4-1 - CASSLGPLSTDTQYF TGCGCCAGCAGCCTCGGTCCCCTTAGCACAGATACGCAGTATTTT
TRBJ2-3 TRBD2 TRBV11-3 - CASSLGLAGLSEDTQYF TGTGCCAGCAGCTTAGGGCTAGCGGGATTATCGGAAGATACGCAGTATTTT
TRBJ1-5 TRBD1 TRBV6-6 - CASSKTGGNQPQHF TGTGCCAGCAGTAAGACAGGGGGCAATCAGCCCCAGCATTTT
TRBJ1-2 - TRBV7-9 - CASSLLREAAYGYTF TGTGCCAGCAGCTTATTAAGGGAGGCGGCTTATGGCTACACCTTC
TRBJ1-4 TRBD1 TRBV7-2 - CASSRDRVEKLFF TGTGCCAGCAGCCGGGACAGGGTAGAAAAACTGTTTTTT
TRBJ2-1 - TRBV24-1 - CATSDRSRDIYNEQFF TGTGCCACCAGTGATCGTTCCCGGGACATCTACAATGAGCAGTTCTTC
TRBJ2-5 TRBD2 TRBV10-3 few CAISAQSGRAREETQYF TGTGCCATCAGTGCTCAGAGCGGGAGGGCGAGGGAAGAGACCCAGTACTTC
TRBJ2-5 TRBD2 TRBV29-1 - CSVLSSGTSYPPTQYF TGCAGCGTTCTAAGTTCCGGGACTAGCTATCCCCCTACCCAGTACTTC
TRBJ2-2 - TRBV14 - CASTRSQGSTGELFF TGTGCCAGCACCCGATCGCAGGGAAGCACCGGGGAGCTGTTTTTT
TRBJ1-5 - TRBV28 - CASSVPQTGGQPQHF TGTGCCAGCAGTGTACCCCAAACCGGGGGTCAGCCCCAGCATTTT
TRBJ1-2 - TRBV6-2/TRBV6-3 once CASSVQAHGYTF TGTGCCAGCAGTGTGCAGGCGCATGGCTACACCTTC
TRBJ1-2 - TRBV27 - CASSPRSGVQGDGYTF TGTGCCAGCAGTCCCCGTTCAGGCGTACAAGGGGATGGCTACACCTTC
TRBJ2-2 TRBD1 TRBV9 - CASSPRTGGTGELFF TGTGCCAGCAGCCCTCGGACAGGGGGAACCGGGGAGCTGTTTTTT
TRBJ1-2 TRBD1 TRBV7-2 few CASSFGTGGVSYGYTF TGTGCCAGCAGCTTCGGGACAGGGGGTGTAAGCTATGGCTACACCTTC
TRBJ1-2 - TRBV6-5 - CASSPREGINGYTF TGTGCCAGCAGCCCCAGGGAGGGGATCAATGGCTACACCTTC
TRBJ1-2 - TRBV6-5 - CGSLAALNYGYTF TGTGGCTCGCTTGCGGCCCTTAACTATGGCTACACCTTC